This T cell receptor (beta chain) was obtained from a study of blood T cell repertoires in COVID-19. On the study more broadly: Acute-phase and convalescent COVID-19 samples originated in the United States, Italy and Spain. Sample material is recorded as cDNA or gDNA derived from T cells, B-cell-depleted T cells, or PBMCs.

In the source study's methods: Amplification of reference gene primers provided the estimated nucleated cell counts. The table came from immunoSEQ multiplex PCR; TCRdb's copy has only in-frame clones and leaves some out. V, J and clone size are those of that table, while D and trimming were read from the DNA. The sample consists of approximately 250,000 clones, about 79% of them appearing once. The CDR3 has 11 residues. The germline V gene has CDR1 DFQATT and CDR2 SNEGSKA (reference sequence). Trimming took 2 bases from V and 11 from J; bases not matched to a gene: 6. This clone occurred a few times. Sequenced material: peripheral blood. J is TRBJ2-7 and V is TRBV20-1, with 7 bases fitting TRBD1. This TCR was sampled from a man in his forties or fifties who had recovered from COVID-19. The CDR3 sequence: CSARHGQDEYF. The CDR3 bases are TGCAGTGCTAGACATGGACAGGATGAGTACTTC.